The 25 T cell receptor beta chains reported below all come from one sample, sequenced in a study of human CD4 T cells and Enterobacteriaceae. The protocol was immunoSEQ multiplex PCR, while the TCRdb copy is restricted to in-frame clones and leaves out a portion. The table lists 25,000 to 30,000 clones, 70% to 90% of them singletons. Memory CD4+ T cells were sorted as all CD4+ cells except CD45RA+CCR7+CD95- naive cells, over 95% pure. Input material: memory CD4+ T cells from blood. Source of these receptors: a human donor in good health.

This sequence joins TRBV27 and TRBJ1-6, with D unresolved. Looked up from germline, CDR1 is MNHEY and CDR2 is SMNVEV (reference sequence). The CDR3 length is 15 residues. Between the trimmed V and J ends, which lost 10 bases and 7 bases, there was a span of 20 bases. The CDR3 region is CATRLGLLENSPLHF. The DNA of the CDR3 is TGTGCCACCCGCCTCGGTCTCCTGGAAAATTCACCCCTCCACTTT.

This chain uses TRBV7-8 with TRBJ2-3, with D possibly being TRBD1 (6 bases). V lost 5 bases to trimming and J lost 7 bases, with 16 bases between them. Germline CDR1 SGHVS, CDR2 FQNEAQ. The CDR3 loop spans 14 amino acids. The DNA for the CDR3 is TGTGCCAGCAGCATGGTTGGACAGACAAATACGCAGTATTTT. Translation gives CASSMVGQTNTQYF.

The CDR3 nucleotides are TGTGCCAGCAGCTTGTTCCAGAAAAATGGGGACTATGGCTACACCTTC. It encodes CASSLFQKNGDYGYTF. The chain is built from TRBV5-8 and TRBJ1-2, with unresolved D. V was cut by 1 base and J by 3 bases, with 16 bases left in between. The CDR3 loop spans 16 amino acids. The germline V gene encodes CDR1 SGHTS and CDR2 YDEGEE.

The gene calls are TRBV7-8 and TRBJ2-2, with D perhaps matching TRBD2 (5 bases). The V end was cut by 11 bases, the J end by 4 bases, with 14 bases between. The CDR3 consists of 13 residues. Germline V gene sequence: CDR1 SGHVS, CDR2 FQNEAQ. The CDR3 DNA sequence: TGTGCCGAATCTAGGGAGCCCACCGGGGAGCTGTTTTTT. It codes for CAESREPTGELFF.

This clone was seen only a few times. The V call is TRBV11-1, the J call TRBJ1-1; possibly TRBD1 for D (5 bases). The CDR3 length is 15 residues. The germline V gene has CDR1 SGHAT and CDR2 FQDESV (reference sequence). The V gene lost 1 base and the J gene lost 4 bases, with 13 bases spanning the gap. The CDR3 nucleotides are TGTGCCAGCAGCTTAGTTTTACCGGGGGTCACTGAAGCTTTCTTT. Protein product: CASSLVLPGVTEAFF.

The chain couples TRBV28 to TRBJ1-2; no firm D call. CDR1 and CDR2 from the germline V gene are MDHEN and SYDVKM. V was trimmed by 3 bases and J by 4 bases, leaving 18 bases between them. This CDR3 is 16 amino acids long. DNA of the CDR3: TGTGCCAGCAGTTTCATTGCCTCGACGGCCGGCTATGGCTACACCTTC. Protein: CASSFIASTAGYGYTF.

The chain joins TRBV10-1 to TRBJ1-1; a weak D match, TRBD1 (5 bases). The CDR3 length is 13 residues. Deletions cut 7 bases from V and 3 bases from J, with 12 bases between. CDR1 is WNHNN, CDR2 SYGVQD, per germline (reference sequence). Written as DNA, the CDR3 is TGCGCCAGCAAAGGGGCGTGGGACACTGAAGCTTTCTTT. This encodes CASKGAWDTEAFF.

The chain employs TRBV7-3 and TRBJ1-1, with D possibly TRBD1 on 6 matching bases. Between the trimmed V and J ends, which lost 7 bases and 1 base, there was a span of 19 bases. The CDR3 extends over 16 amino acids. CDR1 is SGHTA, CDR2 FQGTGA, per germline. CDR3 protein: CASTNTGGARNTEAFF. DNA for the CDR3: TGTGCCAGCACCAACACGGGGGGGGCCAGGAACACTGAAGCTTTCTTT. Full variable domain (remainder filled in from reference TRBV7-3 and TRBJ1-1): GAGVSQTPSNKVTEKGKYVELRCDPISGHTALYWYRQSLGQGPEFLIYFQGTGAADDSGLPNDRFFAVRPEGSVSTLKIQRTERGDSAVYLCASTNTGGARNTEAFFGQGTRLTVV.

CDR3 sequence reads: CATSPFKGNSPLHF. CDR3 bases: TGTGCCACCAGCCCGTTCAAAGGAAATTCACCCCTCCACTTT. V and J are TRBV15 and TRBJ1-6; D not certain. CDR3 size: 14 residues. V was cut by 5 bases and J by 7 bases, with 12 bases left in between. Germline CDR1 LNHNV, CDR2 YYDKDF (reference sequence).

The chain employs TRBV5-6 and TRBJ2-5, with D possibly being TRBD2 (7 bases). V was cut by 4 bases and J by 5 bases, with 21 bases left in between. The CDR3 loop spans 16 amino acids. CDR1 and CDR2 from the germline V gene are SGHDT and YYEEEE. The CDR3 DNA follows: TGTGCCAGCAGCCCCGATTACGGGGGGCGCGTGGAGACCCAGTACTTC. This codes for CASSPDYGGRVETQYF. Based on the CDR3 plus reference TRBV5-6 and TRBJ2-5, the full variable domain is DAGVTQSPTHLIKTRGQQVTLRCSPKSGHDTVSWYQQALGQGPQFIFQYYEEEERQRGNFPDRFSGHQFPNYSSELNVNALLLGDSALYLCASSPDYGGRVETQYFGPGTRLLVL.

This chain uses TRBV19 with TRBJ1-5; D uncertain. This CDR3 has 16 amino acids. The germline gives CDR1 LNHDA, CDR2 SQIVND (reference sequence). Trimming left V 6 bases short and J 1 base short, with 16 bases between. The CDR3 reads CASRSPYSLSNQPQHF. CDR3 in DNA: TGTGCCAGTAGATCCCCCTACAGTTTGAGCAATCAGCCCCAGCATTTT.

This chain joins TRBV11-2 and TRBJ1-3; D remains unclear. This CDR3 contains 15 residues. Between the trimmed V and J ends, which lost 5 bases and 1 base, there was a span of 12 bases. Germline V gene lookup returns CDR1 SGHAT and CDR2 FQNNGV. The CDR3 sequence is CASSPLFRSGNTIYF. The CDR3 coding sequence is TGTGCCAGCAGCCCCCTGTTTCGTTCTGGAAACACCATATATTTT.

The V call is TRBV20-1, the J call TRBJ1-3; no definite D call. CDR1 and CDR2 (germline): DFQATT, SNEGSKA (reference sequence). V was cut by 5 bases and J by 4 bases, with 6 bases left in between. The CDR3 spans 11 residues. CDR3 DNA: TGCAGTGCTGACGGCGGAAACACCATATATTTT. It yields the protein CSADGGNTIYF.

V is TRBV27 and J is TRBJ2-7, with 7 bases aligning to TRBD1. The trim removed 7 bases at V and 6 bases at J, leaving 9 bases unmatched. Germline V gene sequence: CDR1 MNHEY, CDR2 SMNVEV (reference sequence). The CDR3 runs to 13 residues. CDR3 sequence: CASNGDSRGEQYF. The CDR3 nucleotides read TGTGCCAGCAACGGGGACAGCCGCGGCGAGCAGTACTTC.

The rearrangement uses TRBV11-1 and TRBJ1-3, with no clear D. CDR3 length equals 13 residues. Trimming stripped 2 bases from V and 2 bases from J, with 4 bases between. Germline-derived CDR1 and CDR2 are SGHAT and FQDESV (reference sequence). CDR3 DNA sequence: TGTGCCAGCAGCTTAAGGGCTGGAAACACCATATATTTT. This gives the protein CASSLRAGNTIYF.

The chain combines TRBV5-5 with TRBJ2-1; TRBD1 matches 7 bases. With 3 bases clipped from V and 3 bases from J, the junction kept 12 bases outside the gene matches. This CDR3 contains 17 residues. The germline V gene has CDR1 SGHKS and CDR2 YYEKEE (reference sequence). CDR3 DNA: TGTGCCAGCAGCTCGATACAGGGGTTGGGGTTCTACAATGAGCAGTTCTTC. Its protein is CASSSIQGLGFYNEQFF.

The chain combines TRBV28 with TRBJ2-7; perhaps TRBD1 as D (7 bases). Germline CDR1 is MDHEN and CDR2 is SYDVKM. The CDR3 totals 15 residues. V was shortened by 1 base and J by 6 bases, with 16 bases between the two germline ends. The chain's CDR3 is CASSLLAGGGREQYF. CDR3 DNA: TGTGCCAGCAGTTTATTGGCAGGGGGAGGCCGCGAGCAGTACTTC.

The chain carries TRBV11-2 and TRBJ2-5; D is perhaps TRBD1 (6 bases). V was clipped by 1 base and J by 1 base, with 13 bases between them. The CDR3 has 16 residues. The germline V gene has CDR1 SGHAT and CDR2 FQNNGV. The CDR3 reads CASSLVEQGPQETQYF. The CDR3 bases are TGTGCCAGCAGCTTAGTCGAACAGGGACCCCAAGAGACCCAGTACTTC. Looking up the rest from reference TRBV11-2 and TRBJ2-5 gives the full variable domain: EAGVAQSPRYKIIEKRQSVAFWCNPISGHATLYWYQQILGQGPKLLIQFQNNGVVDDSQLPKDRFSAERLKGVDSTLKIQPAKLEDSAVYLCASSLVEQGPQETQYFGPGTRLLVL.

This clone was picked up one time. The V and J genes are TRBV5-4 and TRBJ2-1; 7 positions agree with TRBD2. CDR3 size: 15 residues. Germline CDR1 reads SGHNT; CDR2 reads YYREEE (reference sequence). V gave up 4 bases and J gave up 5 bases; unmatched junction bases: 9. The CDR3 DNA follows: TGTGCCAGCAGCCCTCGGGCGGGAGTAGACAATGAGCAGTTCTTC. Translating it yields CASSPRAGVDNEQFF.

Here the CDR3 DNA reads TGTGCCAGCAGTTCCCCAACGGGGGCCCGCTACAATGAGCAGTTCTTC. Protein sequence: CASSSPTGARYNEQFF. This sequence joins TRBV6-6 and TRBJ2-1; either TRBD1 or TRBD2 may supply D (6 bases each). Germline CDR1 and CDR2: MNHNY and SVGAGI (reference sequence). The CDR3 totals 16 residues. V was pared by 4 bases and J by 3 bases, with 16 bases between.

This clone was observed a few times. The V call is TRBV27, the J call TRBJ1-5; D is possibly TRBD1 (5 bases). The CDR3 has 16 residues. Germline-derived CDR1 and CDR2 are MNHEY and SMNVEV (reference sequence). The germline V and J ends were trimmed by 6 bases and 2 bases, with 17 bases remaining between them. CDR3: CASSSTANQGNQPQHF. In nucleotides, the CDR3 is TGTGCCAGCAGCTCGACAGCCAACCAGGGCAATCAGCCCCAGCATTTT.

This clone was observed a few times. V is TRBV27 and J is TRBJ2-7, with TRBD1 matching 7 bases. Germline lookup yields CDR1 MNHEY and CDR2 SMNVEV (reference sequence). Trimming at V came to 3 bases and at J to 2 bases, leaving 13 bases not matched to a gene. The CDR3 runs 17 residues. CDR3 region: CASSLAARNRGAYEQYF. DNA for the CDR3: TGTGCCAGCAGTTTGGCCGCCCGGAACAGGGGAGCCTACGAGCAGTACTTC.

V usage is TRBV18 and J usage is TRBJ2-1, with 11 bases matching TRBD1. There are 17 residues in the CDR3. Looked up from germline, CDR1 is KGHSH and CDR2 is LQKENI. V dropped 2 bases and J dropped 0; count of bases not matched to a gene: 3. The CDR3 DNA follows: TGTGCCAGCTCACCAAGGGACAGGGGGAGCTCCTACAATGAGCAGTTCTTC. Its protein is CASSPRDRGSSYNEQFF.

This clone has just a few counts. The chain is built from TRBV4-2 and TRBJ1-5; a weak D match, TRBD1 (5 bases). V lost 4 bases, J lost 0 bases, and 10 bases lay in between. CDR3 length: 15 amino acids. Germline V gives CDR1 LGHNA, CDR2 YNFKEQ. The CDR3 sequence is CASSRQQTSNQPQHF. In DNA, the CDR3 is TGTGCCAGCAGCCGACAGCAAACTAGCAATCAGCCCCAGCATTTT.

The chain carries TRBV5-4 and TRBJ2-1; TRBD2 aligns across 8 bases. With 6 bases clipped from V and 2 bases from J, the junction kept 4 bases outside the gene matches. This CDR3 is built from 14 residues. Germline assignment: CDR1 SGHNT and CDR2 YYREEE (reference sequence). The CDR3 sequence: CASTRGGPYNEQFF. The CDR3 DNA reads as TGTGCCAGCACCCGGGGGGGGCCCTACAATGAGCAGTTCTTC.